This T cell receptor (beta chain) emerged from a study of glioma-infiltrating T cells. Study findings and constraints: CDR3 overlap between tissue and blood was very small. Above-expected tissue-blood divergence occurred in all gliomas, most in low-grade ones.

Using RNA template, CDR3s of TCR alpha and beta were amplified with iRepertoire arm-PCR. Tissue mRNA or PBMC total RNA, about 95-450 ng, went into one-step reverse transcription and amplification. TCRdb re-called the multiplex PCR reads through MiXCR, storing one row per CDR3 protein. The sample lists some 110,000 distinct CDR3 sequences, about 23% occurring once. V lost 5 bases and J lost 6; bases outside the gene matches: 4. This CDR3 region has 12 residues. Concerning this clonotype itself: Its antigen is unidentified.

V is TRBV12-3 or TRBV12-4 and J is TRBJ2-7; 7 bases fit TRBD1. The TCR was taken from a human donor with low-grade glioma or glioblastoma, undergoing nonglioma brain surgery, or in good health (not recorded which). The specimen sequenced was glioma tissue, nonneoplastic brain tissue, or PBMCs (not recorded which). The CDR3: CASSPGTAEQYF. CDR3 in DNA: TGTGCCAGCAGTCCCGGGACAGCCGAGCAGTACTTC.